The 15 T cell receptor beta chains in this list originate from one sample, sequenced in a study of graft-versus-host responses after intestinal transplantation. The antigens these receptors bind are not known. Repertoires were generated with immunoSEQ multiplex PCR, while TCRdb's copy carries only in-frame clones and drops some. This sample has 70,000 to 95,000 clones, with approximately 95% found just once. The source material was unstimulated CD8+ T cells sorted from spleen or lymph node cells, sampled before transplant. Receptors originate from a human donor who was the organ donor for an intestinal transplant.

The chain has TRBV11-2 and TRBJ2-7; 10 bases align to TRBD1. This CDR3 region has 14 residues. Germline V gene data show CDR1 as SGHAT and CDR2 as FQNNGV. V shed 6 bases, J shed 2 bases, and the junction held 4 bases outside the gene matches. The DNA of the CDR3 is TGTGCCAGCAGGGGACAGGGGACCCCCTACGAGCAGTACTTC. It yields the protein CASRGQGTPYEQYF.

The CDR3 DNA reads as TGTGCCAGCCGGCTAGCGGGTGCCGGGGAGCTGTTTTTT. Protein sequence: CASRLAGAGELFF. The gene calls are TRBV27 and TRBJ2-2, with 8 bases that match TRBD2. Trimming at V came to 8 bases and at J to 6 bases, leaving 5 bases not matched to a gene. The CDR3 spans 13 residues. Germline V gene data show CDR1 as MNHEY and CDR2 as SMNVEV (reference sequence).

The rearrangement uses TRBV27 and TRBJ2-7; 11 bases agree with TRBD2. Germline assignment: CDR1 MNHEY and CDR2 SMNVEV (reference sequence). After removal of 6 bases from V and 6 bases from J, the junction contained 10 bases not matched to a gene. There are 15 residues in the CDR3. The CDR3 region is CASSATSGSWSEQYF. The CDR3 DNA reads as TGTGCCAGCAGCGCAACTAGCGGGAGCTGGAGCGAGCAGTACTTC.

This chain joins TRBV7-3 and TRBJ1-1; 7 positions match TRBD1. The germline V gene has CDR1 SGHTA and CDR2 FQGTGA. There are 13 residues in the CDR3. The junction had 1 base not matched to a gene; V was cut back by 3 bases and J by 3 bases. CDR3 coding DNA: TGTGCCAGCAGCTTTACAGGGGACACTGAAGCTTTCTTT. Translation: CASSFTGDTEAFF. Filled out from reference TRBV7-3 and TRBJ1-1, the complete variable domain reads GAGVSQTPSNKVTEKGKYVELRCDPISGHTALYWYRQSLGQGPEFLIYFQGTGAADDSGLPNDRFFAVRPEGSVSTLKIQRTERGDSAVYLCASSFTGDTEAFFGQGTRLTVV.

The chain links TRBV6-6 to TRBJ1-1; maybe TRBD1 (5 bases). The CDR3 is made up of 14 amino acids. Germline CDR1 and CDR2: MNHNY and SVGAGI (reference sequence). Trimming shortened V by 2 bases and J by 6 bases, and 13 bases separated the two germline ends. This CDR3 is CASSYGVGGAEAFF. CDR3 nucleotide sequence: TGTGCCAGCAGTTACGGGGTGGGGGGGGCTGAAGCTTTCTTT.

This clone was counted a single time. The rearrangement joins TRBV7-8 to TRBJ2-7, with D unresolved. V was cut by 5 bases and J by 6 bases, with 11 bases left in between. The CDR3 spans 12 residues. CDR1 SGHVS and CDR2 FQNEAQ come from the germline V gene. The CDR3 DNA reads TGTGCCAGCAGCCCGAACGCGGCCGAGCAGTACTTC. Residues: CASSPNAAEQYF.

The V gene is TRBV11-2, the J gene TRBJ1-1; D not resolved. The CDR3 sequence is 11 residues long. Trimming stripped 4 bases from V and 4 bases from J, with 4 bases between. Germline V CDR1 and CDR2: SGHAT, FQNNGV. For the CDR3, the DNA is TGTGCCAGCAGCTCCGGCACTGAAGCTTTCTTT. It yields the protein CASSSGTEAFF.

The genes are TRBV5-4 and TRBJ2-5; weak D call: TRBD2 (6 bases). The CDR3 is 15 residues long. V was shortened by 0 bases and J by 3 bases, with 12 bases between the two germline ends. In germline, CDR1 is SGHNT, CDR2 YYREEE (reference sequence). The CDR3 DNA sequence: TGTGCCAGCAGCTTGGGGCCTCCGGGGGAAGAGACCCAGTACTTC. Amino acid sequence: CASSLGPPGEETQYF.

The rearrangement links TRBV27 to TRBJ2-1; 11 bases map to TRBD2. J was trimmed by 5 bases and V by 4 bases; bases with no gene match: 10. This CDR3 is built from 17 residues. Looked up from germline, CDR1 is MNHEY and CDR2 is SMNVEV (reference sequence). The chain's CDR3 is CASSSGLAAHLHNEQFF. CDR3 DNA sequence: TGTGCCAGCAGTTCGGGACTAGCGGCACACCTCCACAATGAGCAGTTCTTC.

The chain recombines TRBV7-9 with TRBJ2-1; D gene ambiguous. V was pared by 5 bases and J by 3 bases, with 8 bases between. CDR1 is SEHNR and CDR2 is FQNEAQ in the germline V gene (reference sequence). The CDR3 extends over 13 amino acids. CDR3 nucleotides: TGTGCCAGCAGCCTACTGATCTACAATGAGCAGTTCTTC. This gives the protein CASSLLIYNEQFF. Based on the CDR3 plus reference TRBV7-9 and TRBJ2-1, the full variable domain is DTGVSQNPRHKITKRGQNVTFRCDPISEHNRLYWYRQTLGQGPEFLTYFQNEAQLEKSRLLSDRFSAERPKGSFSTLEIQRTEQGDSAMYLCASSLLIYNEQFFGPGTRLTVL.

The CDR3 loop is CASSVATAGGYTF. The CDR3 nucleotides are TGTGCCAGCAGCGTAGCCACGGCGGGGGGCTACACCTTC. This chain joins TRBV9 and TRBJ1-2; D is uncertain. V lost 0 bases, J lost 8 bases, and 11 bases lay in between. Looked up from germline, CDR1 is SGDLS and CDR2 is YYNGEE. The CDR3 sequence is 13 residues long.

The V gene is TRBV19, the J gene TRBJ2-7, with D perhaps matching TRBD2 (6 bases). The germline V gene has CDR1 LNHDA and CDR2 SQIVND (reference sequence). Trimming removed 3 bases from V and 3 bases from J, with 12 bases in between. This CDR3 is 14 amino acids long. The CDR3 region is CASSMGIADYEQYF. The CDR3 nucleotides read TGTGCCAGTAGTATGGGGATAGCGGACTACGAGCAGTACTTC.

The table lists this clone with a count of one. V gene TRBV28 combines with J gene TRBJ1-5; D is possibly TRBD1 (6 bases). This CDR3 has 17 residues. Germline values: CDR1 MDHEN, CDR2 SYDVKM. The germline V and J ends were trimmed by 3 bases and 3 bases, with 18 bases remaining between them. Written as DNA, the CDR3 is TGTGCCAGCAGTTTGGGTTCGGGGGGCACGTTCAATCAGCCCCAGCATTTT. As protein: CASSLGSGGTFNQPQHF.

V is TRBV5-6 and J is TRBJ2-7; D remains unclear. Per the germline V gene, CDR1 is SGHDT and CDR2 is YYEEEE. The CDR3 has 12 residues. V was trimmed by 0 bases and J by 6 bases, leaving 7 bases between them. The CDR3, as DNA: TGTGCCAGCAGCTTGGGGCCCCTCGAGCAGTACTTC. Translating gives CASSLGPLEQYF. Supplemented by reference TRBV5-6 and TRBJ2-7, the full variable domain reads DAGVTQSPTHLIKTRGQQVTLRCSPKSGHDTVSWYQQALGQGPQFIFQYYEEEERQRGNFPDRFSGHQFPNYSSELNVNALLLGDSALYLCASSLGPLEQYFGPGTRLTVT.

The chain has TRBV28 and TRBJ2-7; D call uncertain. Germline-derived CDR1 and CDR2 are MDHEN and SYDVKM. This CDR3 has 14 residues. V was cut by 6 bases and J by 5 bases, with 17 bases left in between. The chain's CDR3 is CASSYRVDSHEQYF. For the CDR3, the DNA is TGTGCCAGCAGCTACCGGGTAGATTCCCACGAGCAGTACTTC.